Shown below are 21 T cell receptor beta chains from a single sample sequenced in a study of spatial heterogeneity in lung cancer. TCRdb passed the 5' RACE reads through MiXCR, listing each CDR3 protein once. The data show tens of thousands of distinct CDR3 sequences, with approximately 20% seen just once and 6.2% held by the top ten. Time point given: sample taken at primary tumor resection. Sequencing covered unsorted whole RNA taken from tumor, nontumor lung or frozen PBMC. The sequencing used PBMCs, collected at surgery. Source of these receptors: a male donor with early-stage non-small cell lung cancer.

This clonotype occurred a few times. Here the CDR3 DNA reads TGTGCCAGCAGCCCCGACAGAGATACGCAGTATTTT. Translated: CASSPDRDTQYF. The chain uses TRBV7-2 and TRBJ2-3; perhaps TRBD1 as D (5 bases). Trimming took off 5 bases at V and 5 bases at J, with 8 bases between the two ends. Per germline, CDR1 SGHTA and CDR2 FQGNSA. The CDR3 loop spans 12 amino acids. The entire variable domain, with the rest obtained from reference TRBV7-2 and TRBJ2-3, is as follows: GAGVSQSPSNKVTEKGKDVELRCDPISGHTALYWYRQSLGQGLEFLIYFQGNSAPDKSGLPSDRFSAERTGGSVSTLTIQRTQQEDSAVYLCASSPDRDTQYFGPGTRLTVL.

This clonotype has only a few counts. The V call is TRBV6-2 or TRBV6-3, the J call TRBJ1-1; D not resolved. The CDR3 length is 15 residues. V lost 7 bases, J lost 1 base, and 16 bases lay in between. Germline loops: CDR1 MNHEY, CDR2 SVGEGT. The CDR3 DNA is TGTGCCAGCATCATGGGGAGTGAGGGGAACACTGAAGCTTTCTTT. Protein sequence: CASIMGSEGNTEAFF.

This clonotype was counted ten times or more. The chain uses TRBV9 and TRBJ2-5, with D unclear. Germline values: CDR1 SGDLS, CDR2 YYNGEE. The germline V and J ends were trimmed by 0 bases and 5 bases, with 14 bases remaining between them. The length of the CDR3 is 15 residues. Here the CDR3 DNA reads TGTGCCAGCAGCGTAGCGGCAGGTTCGACGGAGACCCAGTACTTC. It is translated as CASSVAAGSTETQYF. The whole variable domain, filled in from reference TRBV9 and TRBJ2-5, reads DSGVTQTPKHLITATGQRVTLRCSPRSGDLSVYWYQQSLDQGLQFLIQYYNGEERAKGNILERFSAQQFPDLHSELNLSSLELGDSALYFCASSVAAGSTETQYFGPGTRLLVL.

This clonotype was recorded many times. The CDR3 region has the DNA TGTGCCAGCAGCTCGGGGGGACCCTACAATGAGCAGTTCTTC. Translated: CASSSGGPYNEQFF. The rearrangement joins TRBV7-9 to TRBJ2-1; TRBD2 matches 7 bases. V was clipped by 4 bases and J by 2 bases; unmatched bases: 2. The V gene's germline CDR1 is SEHNR and CDR2 FQNEAQ (reference sequence). The CDR3 runs 14 residues.

V and J are TRBV6-2 or TRBV6-3 and TRBJ1-1; 8 nucleotides agree with TRBD1. CDR3 length: 15 amino acids. CDR1 MNHEY and CDR2 SVGEGT come from the germline V gene. V shed 5 bases, J shed 1 base, and the junction held 6 bases outside the gene matches. This CDR3 is CASSRQGRENTEAFF. Here the CDR3 DNA reads TGTGCCAGCAGTCGACAGGGGAGGGAGAACACTGAAGCTTTCTTT.

This chain links TRBV10-3 with TRBJ2-2; D gene ambiguous. This CDR3 contains 16 residues. Germline V CDR1 and CDR2: ENHRY, SYGVKD. V shed 6 bases and J shed 0 bases, with 14 bases lying between them. The CDR3 loop is CAISAPSLTNTGELFF. As DNA, the CDR3 is TGTGCCATCAGCGCCCCGTCGCTAACGAACACCGGGGAGCTGTTTTTT.

This clonotype came up a few times. The junction does not match germline at one end; this may be a read error. The chain joins TRBV30 to TRBJ1-1; D gene uncertain. The CDR3 has 11 residues. The germline gives CDR1 GTSNPN, CDR2 SVGIG (reference sequence). DNA for the CDR3: TGTGCTTGGAGTGCCAAGATTGAAGCTTTCTTT. It encodes CAWSAKIEAFF.

The chain has TRBV28 and TRBJ2-1, with D unresolved. The CDR3 extends over 14 amino acids. Trimming left V 4 bases short and J 4 bases short, with 11 bases between. Germline assignment: CDR1 MDHEN and CDR2 SYDVKM. DNA for the CDR3: TGTGCCAGCAGTTCCGAGACGAGTTACAATGAGCAGTTCTTC. Its translation is CASSSETSYNEQFF.

V usage is TRBV6-2 or TRBV6-3 and J usage is TRBJ2-7; TRBD2 might be the D (6 bases). This CDR3 is built from 15 residues. Trimming left V 6 bases short and J 2 bases short, with 17 bases between. CDR1 is MNHEY and CDR2 is SVGEGT in the germline V gene. The CDR3 coding sequence is TGTGCCAGCAGGCGACCGGGACTTACTCCCTACGAGCAGTACTTC. It is translated as CASRRPGLTPYEQYF.

The V gene is TRBV5-1, the J gene TRBJ2-7, with TRBD2 identical over 8 bases. CDR1 SGHRS and CDR2 YFSETQ come from the germline V gene. The CDR3 runs 15 residues. V was pared by 0 bases and J by 4 bases, with 6 bases of the junction left unmatched. In DNA form, the CDR3 reads TGCGCCAGCAGCTTGGTGGGAGCGGGAGAGTACGAGCAGTACTTC. This encodes CASSLVGAGEYEQYF.

The chain joins TRBV2 to TRBJ2-5; D remains ambiguous. The germline CDR1 and CDR2 sequences are SNHLY and FYNNEI. The CDR3 spans 14 residues. V was clipped by 6 bases and J by 5 bases, with 16 bases between them. CDR3 sequence reads: CASSDGQPTETQYF. CDR3 in DNA: TGTGCCAGCAGCGATGGCCAGCCCACGGAGACCCAGTACTTC.

This clonotype turned up a few times. The V and J genes are TRBV4-3 and TRBJ2-3; TRBD2 matches 10 bases. Trimming took 0 bases from V and 4 from J; bases not matched to a gene: 4. Germline values: CDR1 LGHNA, CDR2 YSLEER. CDR3 size: 16 residues. The CDR3 coding sequence is TGCGCCAGCAGCCAAGATACTAGCGGGGACTCAGATACGCAGTATTTT. Translation gives CASSQDTSGDSDTQYF.

This clonotype was counted only a few times. CDR3 nucleotide sequence: TGTGCCACCGGGGGCGGCACTGAAGCTTTCTTT. This translates into CATGGGTEAFF. The V and J genes are TRBV10-3 and TRBJ1-1, with a tentative D call TRBD1 (6 bases). V lost 10 bases, J lost 4 bases, and 10 bases lay in between. The germline CDR1 and CDR2 sequences are ENHRY and SYGVKD. The CDR3 runs to 11 residues.

CDR3 sequence: CSSGPYTGELFF. The DNA of the CDR3 is TGTTCTTCCGGGCCCTACACCGGGGAGCTGTTTTTT. The V and J genes are TRBV27 and TRBJ2-2; D is unresolved. This CDR3 is 12 amino acids long. The germline V gene encodes CDR1 MNHEY and CDR2 SMNVEV (reference sequence).

The chain couples TRBV10-3 to TRBJ2-5, with D unclear. CDR3 length: 13 residues. With 0 bases removed from V and 6 bases from J, the gap between germline ends came to 8 bases. Per germline, CDR1 ENHRY and CDR2 SYGVKD. CDR3 coding DNA: TGTGCCATCAGTGAGTCGATATTGCAGACCCAGTACTTC. Translated, it gives CAISESILQTQYF.

In this sample, this clonotype turned up a few times. The chain joins TRBV20-1 to TRBJ1-1; 7 bases are a match to TRBD1. There are 14 residues in the CDR3. The germline gives CDR1 DFQATT, CDR2 SNEGSKA (reference sequence). V shed 5 bases and J 0 bases; nucleotides not matched to a gene: 6. The CDR3 region is CSAGSTGLNTEAFF. The CDR3 DNA follows: TGCAGTGCTGGCTCGACAGGGTTGAACACTGAAGCTTTCTTT.

The chain has TRBV4-2 and TRBJ2-1; 13 positions match TRBD2. CDR3 length: 15 residues. J was trimmed by 6 bases and V by 4 bases; bases with no gene match: 3. The germline CDR1 and CDR2 sequences are LGHNA and YNFKEQ. CDR3 in DNA: TGTGCCAGCAGCCGAGGGACTAGCGGGGTCAATGAGCAGTTCTTC. This codes for CASSRGTSGVNEQFF.

This clonotype was counted a few times. This rearrangement joins TRBV7-3 to TRBJ1-6; D gene ambiguous. V lost 3 bases and J lost 7, with 10 bases in between. The CDR3 extends over 14 amino acids. The germline gives CDR1 SGHTA, CDR2 FQGTGA. The CDR3: CASSFQGSNSPLHF. The CDR3 nucleotides are TGTGCCAGCAGCTTCCAAGGGAGCAATTCACCCCTCCACTTT.

This clonotype has just a few counts. The chain recombines TRBV12-3 or TRBV12-4 with TRBJ1-1; TRBD1 agrees at 7 bases. V gave up 5 bases and J gave up 3 bases; unmatched junction bases: 6. The CDR3 is 14 amino acids. Here the CDR3 reads CASSLQGPDTEAFF. Written as DNA, the CDR3 is TGTGCCAGCAGTCTACAGGGGCCCGACACTGAAGCTTTCTTT.

This clonotype was recorded at least ten times. The rearrangement joins TRBV5-1 to TRBJ2-7; possible D gene TRBD2, 5 bases. From germline, CDR1 is SGHRS and CDR2 YFSETQ. The CDR3 consists of 14 residues. The ends were cut back, 0 bases at V and 3 bases at J, with 10 bases in the middle. DNA of the CDR3: TGCGCCAGCAGCTTGGGTAGCGCGCGCTACGAGCAGTACTTC. Its translation is CASSLGSARYEQYF.

This clonotype was picked up many times. V gene TRBV6-2 or TRBV6-3 combines with J gene TRBJ2-5; 7 bases agree with TRBD2. V shed 2 bases, J shed 3 bases, and the junction held 6 bases outside the gene matches. CDR1 and CDR2 (germline): MNHEY, SVGEGT. The CDR3 has 15 residues. CDR3 nucleotides: TGTGCCAGCAGTTACAATTGGCTAGCGGAAGAGACCCAGTACTTC. Translation: CASSYNWLAEETQYF.